This section outlines one T cell receptor (beta chain) sequence together with its context. Its antigen is as yet unknown. This sample is part of a study of T-cell memory formation after mild COVID-19. Study-level points and caveats: There were some responding clones in pre-infection memory, which suggested that cross-reactive memory had joined.

TCRdb reprocessed the 5' RACE reads with MiXCR, giving one entry per CDR3 protein. In the table there are about 400,000 distinct CDR3 sequences, 20% to 30% of which are singletons. CDR1 is SQVTM, CDR2 ANQGSEA, per germline. Trimming cost V 1 base and J 5 bases, with 8 bases left between them. The CDR3 totals 12 residues. The gene calls are TRBV29-1 and TRBJ2-5; possibly TRBD1 for D (5 bases). The source of this sequence is an adult woman who had mild COVID-19 (a few samples of this study predate the infection). Cell type and time point are not known. The sequencing input was PBMCs or a T cell subset sorted from them (not recorded which). In DNA, the CDR3 is TGCAGCGTTGAAGGGGGCGCGGAGACCCAGTACTTC. It translates to CSVEGGAETQYF. Supplemented by reference TRBV29-1 and TRBJ2-5, the full variable domain reads SAVISQKPSRDICQRGTSLTIQCQVDSQVTMMFWYRQQPGQSLTLIATANQGSEATYESGFVIDKFPISRPNLTFSTLTVSNMSPEDSSIYLCSVEGGAETQYFGPGTRLLVL.